Listed below are T cell receptor beta chains from one sample, sequenced in a study of T-cell memory formation after mild COVID-19. TCRdb called the 5' RACE reads again in MiXCR, with one record for every CDR3 protein. The sample lists about 270,000 distinct CDR3 sequences, roughly 15% occurring once. The sample was PBMCs or a T cell subset sorted from them (not recorded which). The receptors come from an adult woman who had mild COVID-19 (a few samples of this study predate the infection). Cell type and time point are not known. Both conserved end residues are part of each CDR3. Each record gives: CDR3 length, V gene, J gene, clone size, D gene, CDR3 protein. The D gene is left open where the match is weak. Size is stated for part of the rows, as once, few or many counts, or as a class when the clone is expanded.

CDR3 length: 13
V gene: TRBV18
J gene: TRBJ1-5
clone size: -
D gene: -
CDR3 protein: CASSPKLDQPQHF

CDR3 length: 18
V gene: TRBV5-6
J gene: TRBJ2-6
clone size: few
D gene: -
CDR3 protein: CASSLITGRVSGANVLTF

CDR3 length: 13
V gene: TRBV6-5
J gene: TRBJ1-6
clone size: -
D gene: -
CDR3 protein: CASSLEVSSPLHF

CDR3 length: 13
V gene: TRBV7-2
J gene: TRBJ2-1
clone size: -
D gene: -
CDR3 protein: CASSLAENNEQFF

CDR3 length: 14
V gene: TRBV7-9
J gene: TRBJ1-2
clone size: few
D gene: -
CDR3 protein: CASSLGGEWYGYTF

CDR3 length: 13
V gene: TRBV7-9
J gene: TRBJ1-2
clone size: many
D gene: -
CDR3 protein: CASSPRGSYGYTF

CDR3 length: 13
V gene: TRBV20-1
J gene: TRBJ1-2
clone size: few
D gene: -
CDR3 protein: CSATGKANYGYTF

CDR3 length: 15
V gene: TRBV7-3
J gene: TRBJ1-1
clone size: -
D gene: -
CDR3 protein: CASSLSGTRNTEAFF

CDR3 length: 14
V gene: TRBV6-1
J gene: TRBJ2-3
clone size: few
D gene: -
CDR3 protein: CASFDRSSTDTQYF

CDR3 length: 16
V gene: TRBV5-5
J gene: TRBJ2-2
clone size: many
D gene: TRBD2
CDR3 protein: CASSWGLAENTGELFF

CDR3 length: 16
V gene: TRBV7-2
J gene: TRBJ2-3
clone size: few
D gene: TRBD2
CDR3 protein: CASSAQTSGTANTQYF

CDR3 length: 15
V gene: TRBV7-8
J gene: TRBJ1-5
clone size: many
D gene: -
CDR3 protein: CASSPREGSDQPQHF

CDR3 length: 16
V gene: TRBV5-1
J gene: TRBJ2-7
clone size: few
D gene: TRBD2
CDR3 protein: CASSLSSGRARNEQYF

CDR3 length: 14
V gene: TRBV5-5
J gene: TRBJ2-7
clone size: few
D gene: -
CDR3 protein: CASSSPWGGDEQYF

CDR3 length: 16
V gene: TRBV5-1
J gene: TRBJ2-3
clone size: -
D gene: TRBD2
CDR3 protein: CASSFRLAGSTDTQYF

CDR3 length: 16
V gene: TRBV18
J gene: TRBJ1-3
clone size: few
D gene: -
CDR3 protein: CASSPSGPHSGNTIYF

CDR3 length: 15
V gene: TRBV4-1
J gene: TRBJ2-5
clone size: few
D gene: -
CDR3 protein: CASSQDRNQWETQYF

CDR3 length: 17
V gene: TRBV5-1
J gene: TRBJ2-2
clone size: few
D gene: -
CDR3 protein: CASSSGGTSANTGELFF

CDR3 length: 16
V gene: TRBV9
J gene: TRBJ1-1
clone size: few
D gene: -
CDR3 protein: CASREASDRSNTEAFF

CDR3 length: 15
V gene: TRBV6-2/TRBV6-3
J gene: TRBJ2-7
clone size: -
D gene: -
CDR3 protein: CASSNRDGGIHGQYF

CDR3 length: 16
V gene: TRBV5-1
J gene: TRBJ1-1
clone size: -
D gene: TRBD1
CDR3 protein: CASSLGQGALNTEAFF

CDR3 length: 16
V gene: TRBV20-1
J gene: TRBJ2-2
clone size: -
D gene: -
CDR3 protein: CSAPSRRAERTGELFF

CDR3 length: 16
V gene: TRBV19
J gene: TRBJ2-4
clone size: -
D gene: TRBD1
CDR3 protein: CASSITGTGDENIQYF

CDR3 length: 17
V gene: TRBV20-1
J gene: TRBJ2-5
clone size: -
D gene: TRBD2
CDR3 protein: CSATPGLAVGVQETQYF

CDR3 length: 16
V gene: TRBV7-6
J gene: TRBJ2-3
clone size: -
D gene: TRBD1
CDR3 protein: CASSSRTGESTDTQYF

CDR3 length: 13
V gene: TRBV2
J gene: TRBJ1-1
clone size: -
D gene: -
CDR3 protein: CASRRQPNAEAFF

CDR3 length: 14
V gene: TRBV5-1
J gene: TRBJ2-2
clone size: many
D gene: TRBD1
CDR3 protein: CASSPTGGTGELFF

CDR3 length: 17
V gene: TRBV3-1
J gene: TRBJ2-7
clone size: few
D gene: -
CDR3 protein: CASSRRQRQRDKYEQYF

CDR3 length: 17
V gene: TRBV4-1
J gene: TRBJ2-5
clone size: few
D gene: TRBD2
CDR3 protein: CASSLWTSGGPQETQYF

CDR3 length: 14
V gene: TRBV5-6
J gene: TRBJ2-7
clone size: many
D gene: -
CDR3 protein: CASSLRPSSYEQYF

CDR3 length: 16
V gene: TRBV6-5
J gene: TRBJ2-1
clone size: -
D gene: TRBD2
CDR3 protein: CASSYSLAGVYNEQFF

CDR3 length: 16
V gene: TRBV19
J gene: TRBJ1-5
clone size: -
D gene: TRBD1
CDR3 protein: CASSPRDRGDNQPQHF

CDR3 length: 15
V gene: TRBV6-1
J gene: TRBJ2-1
clone size: few
D gene: TRBD2
CDR3 protein: CASSVTSGGAGEQFF

CDR3 length: 16
V gene: TRBV11-3
J gene: TRBJ2-1
clone size: -
D gene: TRBD2
CDR3 protein: CASSPITSGGVNEQFF

CDR3 length: 13
V gene: TRBV7-3
J gene: TRBJ2-1
clone size: -
D gene: TRBD1
CDR3 protein: CASSPPGQGFLFF

CDR3 length: 14
V gene: TRBV29-1
J gene: TRBJ1-1
clone size: -
D gene: TRBD1
CDR3 protein: CSVSSGQGGSEAFF

CDR3 length: 15
V gene: TRBV11-2
J gene: TRBJ2-7
clone size: few
D gene: TRBD2
CDR3 protein: CASSLALAGVHEQYF

CDR3 length: 14
V gene: TRBV2
J gene: TRBJ2-1
clone size: few
D gene: -
CDR3 protein: CASRQPGSYNEQFF

CDR3 length: 16
V gene: TRBV3-1
J gene: TRBJ2-5
clone size: -
D gene: TRBD2
CDR3 protein: CASSRRRGGVRETQYF

CDR3 length: 15
V gene: TRBV5-6
J gene: TRBJ2-3
clone size: few
D gene: TRBD1
CDR3 protein: CASTRGRASTDTQYF

CDR3 length: 15
V gene: TRBV30
J gene: TRBJ2-1
clone size: few
D gene: TRBD2
CDR3 protein: CAWMVAGGPRDEQFF

CDR3 length: 13
V gene: TRBV27
J gene: TRBJ2-2
clone size: -
D gene: -
CDR3 protein: CASSRSNTGELFF

CDR3 length: 15
V gene: TRBV15
J gene: TRBJ2-2
clone size: -
D gene: -
CDR3 protein: CATSREPMPTGELFF

CDR3 length: 16
V gene: TRBV7-9
J gene: TRBJ2-3
clone size: many
D gene: TRBD2
CDR3 protein: CASSSWTSGRGDTQYF

CDR3 length: 13
V gene: TRBV20-1
J gene: TRBJ2-7
clone size: few
D gene: -
CDR3 protein: CSPQVGPRYEQYF

CDR3 length: 15
V gene: TRBV9
J gene: TRBJ2-1
clone size: few
D gene: -
CDR3 protein: CASSVRQAGYNEQFF

CDR3 length: 12
V gene: TRBV20-1
J gene: TRBJ1-1
clone size: few
D gene: TRBD1
CDR3 protein: CSAIGQGSGAFF

CDR3 length: 18
V gene: TRBV4-1
J gene: TRBJ2-1
clone size: -
D gene: TRBD2
CDR3 protein: CASSQTLTSGEYYNEQFF

CDR3 length: 15
V gene: TRBV19
J gene: TRBJ2-7
clone size: -
D gene: -
CDR3 protein: CASSISGVGSYEQYF

CDR3 length: 14
V gene: TRBV29-1
J gene: TRBJ2-3
clone size: -
D gene: TRBD1
CDR3 protein: CSVVLDRVSDTQYF

CDR3 length: 14
V gene: TRBV6-5
J gene: TRBJ2-7
clone size: -
D gene: -
CDR3 protein: CASRPLMRVGEQYF

CDR3 length: 14
V gene: TRBV12-3/TRBV12-4
J gene: TRBJ1-5
clone size: few
D gene: TRBD1
CDR3 protein: CASSSQGSNQPQHF

CDR3 length: 15
V gene: TRBV7-2
J gene: TRBJ2-3
clone size: once
D gene: TRBD2
CDR3 protein: CASSRNSGSADTQYF

CDR3 length: 16
V gene: TRBV5-1
J gene: TRBJ2-3
clone size: -
D gene: -
CDR3 protein: CASSLAGPSSTDTQYF